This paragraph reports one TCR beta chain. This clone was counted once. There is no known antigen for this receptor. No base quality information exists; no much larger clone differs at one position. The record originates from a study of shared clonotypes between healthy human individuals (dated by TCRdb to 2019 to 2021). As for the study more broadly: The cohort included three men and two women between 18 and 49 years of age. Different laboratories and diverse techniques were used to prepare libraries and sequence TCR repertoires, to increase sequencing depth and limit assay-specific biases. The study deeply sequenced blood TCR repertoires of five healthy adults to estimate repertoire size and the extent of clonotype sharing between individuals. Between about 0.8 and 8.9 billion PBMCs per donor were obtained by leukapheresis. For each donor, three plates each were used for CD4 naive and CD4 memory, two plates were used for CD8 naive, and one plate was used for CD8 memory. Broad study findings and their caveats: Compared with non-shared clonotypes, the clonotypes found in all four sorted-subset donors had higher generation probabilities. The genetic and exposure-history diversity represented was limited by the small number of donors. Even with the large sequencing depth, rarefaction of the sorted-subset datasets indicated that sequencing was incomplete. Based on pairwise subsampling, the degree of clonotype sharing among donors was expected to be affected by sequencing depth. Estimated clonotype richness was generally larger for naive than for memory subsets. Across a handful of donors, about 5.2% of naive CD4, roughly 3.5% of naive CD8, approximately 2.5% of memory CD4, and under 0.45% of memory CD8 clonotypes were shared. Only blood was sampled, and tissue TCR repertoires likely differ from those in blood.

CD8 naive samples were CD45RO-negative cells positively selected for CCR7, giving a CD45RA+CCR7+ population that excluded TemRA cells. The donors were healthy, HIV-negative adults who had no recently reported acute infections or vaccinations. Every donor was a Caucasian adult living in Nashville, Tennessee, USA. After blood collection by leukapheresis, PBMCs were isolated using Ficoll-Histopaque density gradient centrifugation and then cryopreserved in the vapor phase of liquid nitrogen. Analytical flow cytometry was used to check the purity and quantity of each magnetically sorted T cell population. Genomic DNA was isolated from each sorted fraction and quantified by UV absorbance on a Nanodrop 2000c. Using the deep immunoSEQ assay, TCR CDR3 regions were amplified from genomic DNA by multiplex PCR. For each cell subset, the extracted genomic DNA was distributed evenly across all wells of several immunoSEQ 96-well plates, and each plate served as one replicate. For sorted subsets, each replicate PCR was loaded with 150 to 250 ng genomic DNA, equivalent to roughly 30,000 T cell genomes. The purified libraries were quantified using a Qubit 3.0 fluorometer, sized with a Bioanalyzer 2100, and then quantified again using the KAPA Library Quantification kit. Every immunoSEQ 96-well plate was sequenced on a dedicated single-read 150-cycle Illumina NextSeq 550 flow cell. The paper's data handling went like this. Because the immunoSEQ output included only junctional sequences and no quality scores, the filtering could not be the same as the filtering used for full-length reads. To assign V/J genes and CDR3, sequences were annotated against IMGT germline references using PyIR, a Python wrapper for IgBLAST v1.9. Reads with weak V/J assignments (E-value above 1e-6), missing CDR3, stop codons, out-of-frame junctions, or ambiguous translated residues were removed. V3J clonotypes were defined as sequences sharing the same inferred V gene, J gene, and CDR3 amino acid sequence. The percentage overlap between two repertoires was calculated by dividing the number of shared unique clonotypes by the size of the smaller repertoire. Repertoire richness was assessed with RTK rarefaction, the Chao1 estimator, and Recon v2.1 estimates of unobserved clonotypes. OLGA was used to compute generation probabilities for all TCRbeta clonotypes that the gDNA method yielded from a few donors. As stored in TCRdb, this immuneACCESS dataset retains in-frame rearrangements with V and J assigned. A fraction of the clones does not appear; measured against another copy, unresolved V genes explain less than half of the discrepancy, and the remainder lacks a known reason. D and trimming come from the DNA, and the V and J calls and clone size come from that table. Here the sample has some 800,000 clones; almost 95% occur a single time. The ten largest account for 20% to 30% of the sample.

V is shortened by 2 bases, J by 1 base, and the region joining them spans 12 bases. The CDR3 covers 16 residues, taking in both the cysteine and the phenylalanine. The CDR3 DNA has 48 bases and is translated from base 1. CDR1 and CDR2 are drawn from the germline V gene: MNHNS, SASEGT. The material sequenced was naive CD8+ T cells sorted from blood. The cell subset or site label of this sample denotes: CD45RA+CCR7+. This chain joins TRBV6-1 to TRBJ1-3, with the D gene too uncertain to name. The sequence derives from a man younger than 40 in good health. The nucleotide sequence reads TGTGCCAGCAGTGAACTGGTTAGAAGTTCTGGAAACACCATATATTTT. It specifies CASSELVRSSGNTIYF.